This T cell receptor (beta chain) was captured in a study of identical twins. One entry per CDR3 protein, called by TCRdb with MiXCR from the 5' RACE reads. The repertoire holds approximately 600,000 distinct CDR3 sequences, with around 7.4% as singletons. This clonotype was seen a handful of times. Per the germline V gene, CDR1 is SGHDN and CDR2 is FVKESK. The V and J ends lost 3 bases and 5 bases, in that order; junction bases with no gene match: 16. This CDR3 region has 18 residues. The sample was also linked to a second study, of yellow fever vaccine responses in identical twins.

Sequenced input: PBMCs. V and J are TRBV14 and TRBJ2-7, with 10 nucleotides matching TRBD2. The origin of this receptor is a woman aged 18-29 years in good health. CDR3 sequence reads: CASSHRGLAGARLHEQYF. CDR3 in DNA: TGTGCCAGCAGCCACAGAGGGCTAGCGGGAGCTAGGTTGCACGAGCAGTACTTC.